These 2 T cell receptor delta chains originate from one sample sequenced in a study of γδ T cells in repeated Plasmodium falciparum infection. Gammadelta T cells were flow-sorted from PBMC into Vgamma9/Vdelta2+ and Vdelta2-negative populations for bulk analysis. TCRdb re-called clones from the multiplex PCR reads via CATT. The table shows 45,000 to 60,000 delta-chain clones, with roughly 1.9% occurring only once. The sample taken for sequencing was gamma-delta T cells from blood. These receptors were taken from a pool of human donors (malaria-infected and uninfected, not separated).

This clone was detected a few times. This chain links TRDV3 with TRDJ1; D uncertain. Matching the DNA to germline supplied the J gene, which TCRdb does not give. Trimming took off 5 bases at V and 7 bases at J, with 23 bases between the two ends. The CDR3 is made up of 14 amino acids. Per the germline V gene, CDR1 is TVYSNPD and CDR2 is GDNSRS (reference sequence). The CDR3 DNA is TGTGCCACTCCCGCCGCTTCGGCGAACTTTAAACTCATCTTT. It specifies CATPAASANFKLIF.

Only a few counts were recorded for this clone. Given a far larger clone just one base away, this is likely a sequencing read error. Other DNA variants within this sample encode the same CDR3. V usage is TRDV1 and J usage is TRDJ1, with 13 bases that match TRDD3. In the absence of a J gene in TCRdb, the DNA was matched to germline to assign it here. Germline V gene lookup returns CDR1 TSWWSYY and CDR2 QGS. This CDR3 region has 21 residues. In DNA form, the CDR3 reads TGTGCTCTTGGGGATTCCTTGCTAAGCGTACTGGGGGATACGGACACTGATAAACTCATCTTT. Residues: CALGDSLLSVLGDTDTDKLIF.